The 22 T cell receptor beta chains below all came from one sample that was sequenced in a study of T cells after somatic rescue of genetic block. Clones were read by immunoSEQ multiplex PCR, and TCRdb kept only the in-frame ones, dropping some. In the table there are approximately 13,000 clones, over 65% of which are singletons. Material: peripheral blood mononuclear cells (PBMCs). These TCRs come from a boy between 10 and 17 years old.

The CDR3 is CASSIGALTVYNEQFF. DNA of the CDR3: TGTGCCAGTAGTATTGGGGCCCTTACAGTCTACAATGAGCAGTTCTTC. The chain has TRBV19 and TRBJ2-1; tentative D call: TRBD1 (5 bases). CDR1 and CDR2 (germline): LNHDA, SQIVND (reference sequence). V lost 3 bases, J lost 3 bases, and 15 bases lay in between. CDR3 length equals 16 residues. Using reference TRBV19 and TRBJ2-1 for the parts outside the CDR3, the full variable domain is DGGITQSPKYLFRKEGQNVTLSCEQNLNHDAMYWYRQDPGQGLRLIYYSQIVNDFQKGDIAEGYSVSREKKESFPLTVTSAQKNPTAFYLCASSIGALTVYNEQFFGPGTRLTVL.

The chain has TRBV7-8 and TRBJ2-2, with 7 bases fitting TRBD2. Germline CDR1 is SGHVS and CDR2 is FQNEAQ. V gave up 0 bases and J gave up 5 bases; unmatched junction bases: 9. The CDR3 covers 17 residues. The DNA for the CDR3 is TGTGCCAGCAGCTTAGCTGCTCGGGGGGATGGTACCGGGGAGCTGTTTTTT. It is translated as CASSLAARGDGTGELFF.

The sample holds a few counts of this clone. This chain's CDR3 is CASSPGLASKDTQYF. CDR3 bases: TGTGCCAGCAGCCCAGGACTAGCGAGTAAAGATACGCAGTATTTT. The chain joins TRBV5-4 to TRBJ2-3; 9 nucleotides match TRBD2. The CDR3 loop spans 15 amino acids. J lost 5 bases, V lost 4 bases, and 8 bases had no gene match. Germline V lookup: CDR1 SGHNT, CDR2 YYREEE (reference sequence).

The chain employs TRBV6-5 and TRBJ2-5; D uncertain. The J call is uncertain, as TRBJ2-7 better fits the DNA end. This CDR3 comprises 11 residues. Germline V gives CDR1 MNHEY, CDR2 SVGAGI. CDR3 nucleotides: TGTGCCAGCAGGGGTTACTACGAGCAGTACTTC. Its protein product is CASRGYYEQYF.

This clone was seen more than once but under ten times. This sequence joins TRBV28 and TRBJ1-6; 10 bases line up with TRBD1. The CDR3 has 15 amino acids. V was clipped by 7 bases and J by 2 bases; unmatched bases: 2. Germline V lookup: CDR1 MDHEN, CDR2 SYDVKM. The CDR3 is CASKTGGPYNSPLHF. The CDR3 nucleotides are TGTGCCAGCAAGACAGGGGGCCCCTATAATTCACCCCTCCACTTT.

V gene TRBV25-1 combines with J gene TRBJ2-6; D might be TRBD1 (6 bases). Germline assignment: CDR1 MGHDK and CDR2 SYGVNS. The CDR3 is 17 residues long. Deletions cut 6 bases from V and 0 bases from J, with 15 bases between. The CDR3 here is CASSQTYRASGANVLTF. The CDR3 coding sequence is TGTGCCAGCAGCCAAACCTACAGGGCCTCTGGGGCCAACGTCCTGACTTTC.

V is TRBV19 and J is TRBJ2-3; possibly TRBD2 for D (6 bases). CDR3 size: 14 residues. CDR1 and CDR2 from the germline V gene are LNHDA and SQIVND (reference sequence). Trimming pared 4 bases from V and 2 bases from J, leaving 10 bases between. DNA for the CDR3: TGTGCCAGTAGTAGGAGCGGGTTCACAGATACGCAGTATTTT. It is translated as CASSRSGFTDTQYF. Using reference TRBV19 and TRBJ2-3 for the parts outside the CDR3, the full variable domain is DGGITQSPKYLFRKEGQNVTLSCEQNLNHDAMYWYRQDPGQGLRLIYYSQIVNDFQKGDIAEGYSVSREKKESFPLTVTSAQKNPTAFYLCASSRSGFTDTQYFGPGTRLTVL.

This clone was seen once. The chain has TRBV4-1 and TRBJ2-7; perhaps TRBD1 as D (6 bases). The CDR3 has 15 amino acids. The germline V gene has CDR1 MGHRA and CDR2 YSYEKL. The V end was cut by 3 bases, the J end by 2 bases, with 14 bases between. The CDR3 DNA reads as TGCGCCAGCAGCCAGACAGGTGGGGGCCCCTACGAGCAGTACTTC. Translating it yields CASSQTGGGPYEQYF.

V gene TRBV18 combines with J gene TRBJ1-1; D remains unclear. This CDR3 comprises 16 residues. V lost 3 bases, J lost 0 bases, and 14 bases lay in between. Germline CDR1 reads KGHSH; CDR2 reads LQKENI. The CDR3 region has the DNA TGTGCCAGCTCACCGTTGACGACCCCTTTGAACACTGAAGCTTTCTTT. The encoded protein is CASSPLTTPLNTEAFF.

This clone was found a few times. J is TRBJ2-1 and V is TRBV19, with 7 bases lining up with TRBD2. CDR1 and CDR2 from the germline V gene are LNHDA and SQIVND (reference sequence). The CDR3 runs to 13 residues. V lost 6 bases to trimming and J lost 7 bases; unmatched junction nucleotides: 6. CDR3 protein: CASRLQGGNEQFF. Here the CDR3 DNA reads TGTGCCAGTAGGTTGCAGGGAGGGAATGAGCAGTTCTTC.

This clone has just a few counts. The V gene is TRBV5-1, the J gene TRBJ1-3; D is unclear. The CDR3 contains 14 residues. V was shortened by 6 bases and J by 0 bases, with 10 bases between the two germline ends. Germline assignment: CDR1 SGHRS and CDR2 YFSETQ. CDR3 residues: CASKDSFSGNTIYF. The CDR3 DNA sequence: TGCGCCAGCAAGGATTCCTTCTCTGGAAACACCATATATTTT.

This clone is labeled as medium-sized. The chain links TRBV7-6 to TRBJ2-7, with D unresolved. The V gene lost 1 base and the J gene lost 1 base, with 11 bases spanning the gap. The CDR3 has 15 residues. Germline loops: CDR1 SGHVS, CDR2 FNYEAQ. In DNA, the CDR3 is TGTGCCAGCAGCTTAGAAGGGCTTCAGTCCTACGAGCAGTACTTC. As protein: CASSLEGLQSYEQYF.

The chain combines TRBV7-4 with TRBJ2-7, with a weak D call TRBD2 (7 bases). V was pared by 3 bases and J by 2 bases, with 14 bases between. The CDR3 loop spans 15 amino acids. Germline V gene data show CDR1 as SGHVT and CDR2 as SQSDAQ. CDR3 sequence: CASSLAGALTYEQYF. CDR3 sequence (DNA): TGTGCCAGCAGCTTGGCGGGGGCCTTAACCTACGAGCAGTACTTC.

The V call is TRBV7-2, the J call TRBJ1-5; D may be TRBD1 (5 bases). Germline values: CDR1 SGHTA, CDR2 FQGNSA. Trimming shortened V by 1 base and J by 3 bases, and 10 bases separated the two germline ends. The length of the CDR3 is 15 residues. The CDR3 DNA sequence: TGTGCCAGCAGCTTAGTAAAGGGGCCCAATCAGCCCCAGCATTTT. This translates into CASSLVKGPNQPQHF.

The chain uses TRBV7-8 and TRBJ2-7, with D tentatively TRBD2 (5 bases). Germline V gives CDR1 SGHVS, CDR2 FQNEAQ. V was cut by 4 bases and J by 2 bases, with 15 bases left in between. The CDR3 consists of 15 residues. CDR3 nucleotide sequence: TGTGCCAGCAGCTCGGGGATCAGCGGAGCCTACGAGCAGTACTTC. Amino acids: CASSSGISGAYEQYF.

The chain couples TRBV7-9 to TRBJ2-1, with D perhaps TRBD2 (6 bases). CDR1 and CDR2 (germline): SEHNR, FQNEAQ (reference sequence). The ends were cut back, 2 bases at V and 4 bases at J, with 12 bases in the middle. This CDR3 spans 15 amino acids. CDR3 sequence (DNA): TGTGCCAGCAGCTTAAGACGGGGGAGATACAATGAGCAGTTCTTC. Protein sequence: CASSLRRGRYNEQFF.

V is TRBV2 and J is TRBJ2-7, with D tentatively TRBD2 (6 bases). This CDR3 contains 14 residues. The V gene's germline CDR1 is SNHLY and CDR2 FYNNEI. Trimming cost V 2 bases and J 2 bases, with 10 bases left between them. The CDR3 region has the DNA TGTGCCAGCAGTGAAATCGGACTAACCTACGAGCAGTACTTC. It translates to CASSEIGLTYEQYF. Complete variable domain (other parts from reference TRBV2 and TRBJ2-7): EPEVTQTPSHQVTQMGQEVILRCVPISNHLYFYWYRQILGQKVEFLVSFYNNEISEKSEIFDDQFSVERPDGSNFTLKIRSTKLEDSAMYFCASSEIGLTYEQYFGPGTRLTVT.

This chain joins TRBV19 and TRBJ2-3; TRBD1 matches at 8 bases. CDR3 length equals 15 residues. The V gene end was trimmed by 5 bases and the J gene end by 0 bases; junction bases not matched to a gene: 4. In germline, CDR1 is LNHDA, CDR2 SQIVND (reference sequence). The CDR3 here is CASSPWTGSTDTQYF. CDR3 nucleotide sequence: TGTGCCAGTAGTCCCTGGACAGGGAGCACAGATACGCAGTATTTT.

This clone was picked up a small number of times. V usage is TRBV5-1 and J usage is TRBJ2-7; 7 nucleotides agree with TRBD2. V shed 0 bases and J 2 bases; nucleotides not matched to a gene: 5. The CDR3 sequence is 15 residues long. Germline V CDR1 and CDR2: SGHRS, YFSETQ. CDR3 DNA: TGCGCCAGCAGCTTGGGGCAGGGAGGGGCCTACGAGCAGTACTTC. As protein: CASSLGQGGAYEQYF.

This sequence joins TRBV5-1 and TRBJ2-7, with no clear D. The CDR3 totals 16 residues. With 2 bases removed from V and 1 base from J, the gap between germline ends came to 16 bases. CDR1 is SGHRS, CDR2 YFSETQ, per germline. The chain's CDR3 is CASSLRLTLGSYEQYF. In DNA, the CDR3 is TGCGCCAGCAGCTTAAGATTAACTCTAGGATCCTACGAGCAGTACTTC.

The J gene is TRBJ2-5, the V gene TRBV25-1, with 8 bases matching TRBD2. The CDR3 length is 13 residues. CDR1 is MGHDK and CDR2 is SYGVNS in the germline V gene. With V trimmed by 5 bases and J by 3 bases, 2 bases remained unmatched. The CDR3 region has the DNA TGTGCCAGCAGTATCGGGGGGGAAGAGACCCAGTACTTC. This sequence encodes CASSIGGEETQYF.

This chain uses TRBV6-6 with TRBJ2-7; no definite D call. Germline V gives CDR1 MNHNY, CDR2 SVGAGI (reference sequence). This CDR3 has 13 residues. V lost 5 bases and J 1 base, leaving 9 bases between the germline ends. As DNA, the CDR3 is TGTGCCAGCAGTCCCGCCAGTTCCTACGAGCAGTACTTC. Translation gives CASSPASSYEQYF.